This note documents a single T cell receptor (beta chain) sequence. The data derive from a study of blood T cell repertoires in COVID-19. Overall study: Acute and convalescent COVID-19 samples came from the United States, Italy and Spain. From T cells, B-cell-depleted T cells, or PBMCs came the material, which was cDNA or gDNA.

As handled by the study authors: Reference gene primer amplification gave estimated nucleated cell counts. Clones were sequenced by immunoSEQ multiplex PCR, and TCRdb holds only the in-frame ones, with some missing. Clone size and the V and J calls come from that table; the DNA yielded D and trimming. The table has roughly 35,000 clones, 78% seen once. The material sequenced was peripheral blood. The TCR sequence derives from a man at least 80 years old with acute or convalescent COVID-19.

The CDR3 region is CASSLDVAGATDTQYF. Here the CDR3 DNA reads TGTGCCAGCAGCTTAGATGTAGCGGGAGCCACAGATACGCAGTATTTT. V and J are TRBV11-3 and TRBJ2-3; 9 nucleotides agree with TRBD2. From germline, CDR1 is SGHNT and CDR2 YENEEA. The CDR3 totals 16 residues. Trimming took 0 bases from V and 2 from J; bases not matched to a gene: 3. The full variable domain, completed using reference TRBV11-3 and TRBJ2-3, is EAGVVQSPRYKIIEKKQPVAFWCNPISGHNTLYWYLQNLGQGPELLIRYENEEAVDDSQLPKDRFSAERLKGVDSTLKIQPAELGDSAVYLCASSLDVAGATDTQYFGPGTRLTVL.